Sequencing of this T cell receptor (beta chain) was carried out in a study of blood T cell repertoires in COVID-19. Looking at the study overall: Material from acute and convalescent COVID-19 was sourced from the United States, Italy and Spain. PBMCs, B-cell-depleted T cells, or T cells were the source of the cDNA or gDNA that made up the material.

Original processing notes: Reference gene primer amplification gave estimated nucleated cell counts. Clones were read by immunoSEQ multiplex PCR, and TCRdb kept only the in-frame ones, dropping some. That table supplies the V and J calls and clone size; D and trimming were determined from the DNA. The sample yields 250,000 to 300,000 clones, about nine tenths seen once. The V and J ends lost 7 bases and 3 bases, in that order; junction bases with no gene match: 11. Looked up from germline, CDR1 is LNHDA and CDR2 is SQIVND (reference sequence). The CDR3 is 15 amino acids. The sample was peripheral blood. The gene calls are TRBV19 and TRBJ2-5, with TRBD1 matching 7 bases. The TCR sequence derives from a man in his fifties or sixties with acute or convalescent COVID-19. The CDR3 is CASTNTPGQKETQYF. The CDR3 DNA follows: TGTGCCAGTACCAACACGCCGGGACAGAAAGAGACCCAGTACTTC.